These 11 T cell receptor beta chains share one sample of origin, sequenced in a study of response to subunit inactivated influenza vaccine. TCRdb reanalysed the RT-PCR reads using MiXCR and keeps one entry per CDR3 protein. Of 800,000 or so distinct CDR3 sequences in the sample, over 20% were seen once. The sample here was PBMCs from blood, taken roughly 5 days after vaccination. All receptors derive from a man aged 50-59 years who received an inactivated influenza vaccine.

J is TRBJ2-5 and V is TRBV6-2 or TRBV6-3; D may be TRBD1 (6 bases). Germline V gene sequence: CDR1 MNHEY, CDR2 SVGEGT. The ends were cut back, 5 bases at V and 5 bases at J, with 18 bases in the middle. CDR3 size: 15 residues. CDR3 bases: TGTGCCAGCAGTGACAGGACAAATTGGGAGGAGACCCAGTACTTC. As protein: CASSDRTNWEETQYF.

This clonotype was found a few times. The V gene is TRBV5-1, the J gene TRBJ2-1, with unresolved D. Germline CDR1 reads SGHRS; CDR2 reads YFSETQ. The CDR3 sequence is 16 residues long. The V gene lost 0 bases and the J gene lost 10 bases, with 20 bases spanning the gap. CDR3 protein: CASSLVPDGYPTEQFF. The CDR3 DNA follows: TGCGCCAGCAGCTTGGTTCCGGACGGATACCCCACAGAGCAGTTCTTC.

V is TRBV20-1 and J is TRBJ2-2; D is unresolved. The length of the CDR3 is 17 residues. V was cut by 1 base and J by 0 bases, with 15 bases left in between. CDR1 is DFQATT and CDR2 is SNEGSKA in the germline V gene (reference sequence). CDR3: CSARAVPVKSNTGELFF. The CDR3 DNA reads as TGCAGTGCTAGAGCGGTCCCAGTAAAATCGAACACCGGGGAGCTGTTTTTT.

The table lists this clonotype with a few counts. The CDR3 DNA is TGTGCCAGCAGCTTAAGCGGGGGTGCAAGAGAGACCCAGTACTTC. Its translation is CASSLSGGARETQYF. The chain carries TRBV7-2 and TRBJ2-5; 8 bases match TRBD2. Losses at the gene ends were 2 bases for V and 4 bases for J; bases not matched to a gene: 6. The CDR3 runs to 15 residues. Germline V gene data show CDR1 as SGHTA and CDR2 as FQGNSA.

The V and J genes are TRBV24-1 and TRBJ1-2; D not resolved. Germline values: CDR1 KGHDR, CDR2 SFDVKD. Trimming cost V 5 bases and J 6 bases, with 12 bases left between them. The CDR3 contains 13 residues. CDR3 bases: TGTGCCACCAGTGGGGAGTTTTACGATGGCTACACCTTC. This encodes CATSGEFYDGYTF.

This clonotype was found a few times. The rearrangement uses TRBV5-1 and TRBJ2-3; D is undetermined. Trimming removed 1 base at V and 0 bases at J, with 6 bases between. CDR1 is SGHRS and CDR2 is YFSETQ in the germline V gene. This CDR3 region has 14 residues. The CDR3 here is CASSLLDSTDTQYF. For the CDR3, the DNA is TGCGCCAGCAGCTTGTTGGACAGCACAGATACGCAGTATTTT.

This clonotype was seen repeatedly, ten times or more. Written as DNA, the CDR3 is TGTGCCAGCACTGGGCCCCCGAGCCACAATGAGCAGTTCTTC. Translating gives CASTGPPSHNEQFF. The V gene is TRBV7-9, the J gene TRBJ2-1; no clear D gene. Trimming removed 7 bases from V and 5 bases from J, with 15 bases in between. Germline assignment: CDR1 SEHNR and CDR2 FQNEAQ (reference sequence). The CDR3 spans 14 residues.

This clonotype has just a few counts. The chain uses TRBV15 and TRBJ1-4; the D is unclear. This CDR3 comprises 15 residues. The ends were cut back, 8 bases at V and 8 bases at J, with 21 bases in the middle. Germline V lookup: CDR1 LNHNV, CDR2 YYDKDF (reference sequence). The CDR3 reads CATSNPRNREEKLFF. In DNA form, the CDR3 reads TGTGCCACCTCGAATCCGAGGAATCGGGAGGAAAAACTGTTTTTT.

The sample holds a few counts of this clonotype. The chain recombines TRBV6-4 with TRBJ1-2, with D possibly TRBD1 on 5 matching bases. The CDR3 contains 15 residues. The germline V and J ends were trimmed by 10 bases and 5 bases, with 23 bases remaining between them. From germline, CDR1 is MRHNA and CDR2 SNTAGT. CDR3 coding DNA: TGTGCCATAGAAGAAGGGGACCCTAGGAAGTATGGCTACACCTTC. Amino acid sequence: CAIEEGDPRKYGYTF.

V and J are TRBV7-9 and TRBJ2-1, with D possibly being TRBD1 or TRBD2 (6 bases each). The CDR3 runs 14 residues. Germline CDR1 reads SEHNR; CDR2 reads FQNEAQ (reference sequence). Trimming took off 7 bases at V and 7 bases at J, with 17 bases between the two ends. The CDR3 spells CASNALGGWNEQFF. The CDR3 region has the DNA TGTGCCAGCAATGCCCTAGGGGGGTGGAATGAGCAGTTCTTC.

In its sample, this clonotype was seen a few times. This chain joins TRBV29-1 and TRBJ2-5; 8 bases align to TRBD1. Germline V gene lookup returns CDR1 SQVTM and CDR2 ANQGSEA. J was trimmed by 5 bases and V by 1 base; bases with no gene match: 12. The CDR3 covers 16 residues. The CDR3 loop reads CSVEADRGLWWETQYF. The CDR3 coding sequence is TGCAGCGTTGAAGCAGACAGGGGACTTTGGTGGGAGACCCAGTACTTC.